The rows below give T cell receptor beta chains drawn from one sample of a study of post-analysis software for immune sequencing data. TCRdb re-derived calls from the PCR reads in MiXCR, one entry per CDR3 protein. Here the sample spans hundreds of thousands of distinct CDR3 sequences, approximately 59% being singletons. Sequences were obtained from blood. These receptors were taken from a girl aged 2 to 9 with multiple sclerosis. Each CDR3 is given with its conserved first and last residue. A D gene is named only where the DNA matches it firmly. Clone size, where shown, is once, few, many, or a class for clones that have expanded.

D gene,clone size,V gene,J gene,CDR3 DNA,CDR3 protein
TRBD1,NA,TRBV11-2,TRBJ2-5,TGTGCCAGCAGCCCTACACAGGGGGCAGGGGAGACCCAGTACTTC,CASSPTQGAGETQYF
TRBD1,once,TRBV4-1,TRBJ1-2,TGCGCCAGCAGCCTAATGGACAGGGGGAGAGGCTACACCTTC,CASSLMDRGRGYTF
TRBD1,few,TRBV5-1,TRBJ2-2,TGCGCCAGCAGCTCAAGGACAGGGACCGGGGAGCTGTTTTTT,CASSSRTGTGELFF
TRBD2,few,TRBV4-3,TRBJ2-1,TGCGCCAGCAGCCAAGATTTAGTAGCGGGGGGCTCTAAAAATGAGCAGTTCTTC,CASSQDLVAGGSKNEQFF
TRBD2,NA,TRBV4-1,TRBJ2-1,TGCGCCAGCAGCCAAGAGCGGGGGTCTAGCGGGGATGAGCAGTTCTTC,CASSQERGSSGDEQFF
NA,few,TRBV10-3,TRBJ1-1,TGTGCCATCAGTCCCTCAGGCCCCCAAGGGGGCACTGAAGCTTTCTTT,CAISPSGPQGGTEAFF
NA,NA,TRBV3-1,TRBJ1-2,TGTGCCAGCAGCCAGTCGCCCTTACGTACAACGAACTATGGCTACACCTTC,CASSQSPLRTTNYGYTF
TRBD2,NA,TRBV12-3/TRBV12-4,TRBJ2-1,TGTGCCAGCAGTTCTAGCGGACTACGATACAATGAGCAGTTCTTC,CASSSSGLRYNEQFF
NA,NA,TRBV2,TRBJ2-3,TGTGCCAGCAGCGCGTCAGGGACGTCATCAGATACGCAGTATTTT,CASSASGTSSDTQYF
TRBD2,NA,TRBV5-5,TRBJ2-3,TGTGCCAGCAGCAAAAGGCGGGGGGACATCACAGATACGCAGTATTTT,CASSKRRGDITDTQYF
NA,NA,TRBV29-1,TRBJ2-7,TGCAGCGTCCTGCAGGGAACCTACGAGCAGTACTTC,CSVLQGTYEQYF
TRBD2,NA,TRBV11-2,TRBJ2-3,TGTGCCAGCAGCTCGTCTAGCGGGAAAAGGGATACGCAGTATTTT,CASSSSSGKRDTQYF
TRBD1,NA,TRBV7-9,TRBJ2-7,TGTGCCAGCAGCTGGATGGGACAGGGCGTCGAGGAGCAGTACTTC,CASSWMGQGVEEQYF
TRBD1,few,TRBV6-5,TRBJ1-1,TGTGCCAGCAGCACGACAGGGTCCACTGAAGCTTTCTTT,CASSTTGSTEAFF
NA,few,TRBV7-2,TRBJ2-3,TGTGCCAGCAGCTTAGCAAGCGCGGCAGCGGATACGCAGTATTTT,CASSLASAAADTQYF
NA,NA,TRBV20-1,TRBJ2-1,TGCAGTGCTAGGCCTCGCAGGGGAGCTAGCGATCGGGAGCAGTTCTTC,CSARPRRGASDREQFF
TRBD1,NA,TRBV12-3/TRBV12-4,TRBJ2-6,TGTGCCAGCAGCCCGAGGGGGACAGGTAGTCAGGACTCTGGGGCCAACGTCCTGACTTTC,CASSPRGTGSQDSGANVLTF
NA,NA,TRBV9,TRBJ2-1,TGTGCCAGCAGCGTAGGGAGGTCAGGGCGCCCGAGCAATGAGCAGTTCTTC,CASSVGRSGRPSNEQFF
TRBD2,NA,TRBV9,TRBJ2-1,TGTGCCAGCAGCACCGTAGCGGGGGCCTACAATGAGCAGTTCTTC,CASSTVAGAYNEQFF
TRBD1,NA,TRBV10-3,TRBJ1-2,TGTGCCACTGCTGACAGGGAGCATGGCTACACCTTC,CATADREHGYTF
TRBD1,NA,TRBV20-1,TRBJ2-5,TGCAGTGCTCGCTCCCGGGACAGGGGCCTCCTTAAACAAGAGACCCAGTACTTC,CSARSRDRGLLKQETQYF
NA,NA,TRBV29-1,TRBJ2-6,TGCAGCGTTGTGGGGGGATACTCTGGGGCCAACGTCCTGACTTTC,CSVVGGYSGANVLTF
NA,NA,TRBV29-1,TRBJ1-2,TGCAGCGTTGAAGAGCCATCGGGACCGCGAACCGTGAACTATGGCTACACCTTC,CSVEEPSGPRTVNYGYTF
NA,NA,TRBV7-2,TRBJ2-3,TGTGCCAGCAGCTTAGCTGGGGGCCCTAGAAGGGATACGCAGTATTTT,CASSLAGGPRRDTQYF
NA,NA,TRBV7-9,TRBJ2-4,TGTGCCAGCAGCGAAAGGAAGGTGGGGGAAAACATTCAGTACTTC,CASSERKVGENIQYF
NA,few,TRBV2,TRBJ2-1,TGTGCCAGCAGTGAAAACACAGCCAGCTCCTACAATGAGCAGTTCTTC,CASSENTASSYNEQFF
TRBD1,NA,TRBV20-1,TRBJ1-2,TGCAGTGCTAGGGCTAGCAGGGGGCGCGGCTATGGCTACACCTTC,CSARASRGRGYGYTF
TRBD2,few,TRBV4-1,TRBJ2-4,TGCGCCAGCAGCCAGGGACTAGCGGGATTATCAACTCAGTACTTC,CASSQGLAGLSTQYF
TRBD2,NA,TRBV27,TRBJ2-7,TGTGCCAGCAGCCCCCTAGCCACTAGCGGGAGGGCTCTTGACTACGAGCAGTACTTC,CASSPLATSGRALDYEQYF
TRBD2,few,TRBV5-1,TRBJ2-1,TGCGCCAGCAGCCCCTCAGGCCTAGCGGACAATGAGCAGTTCTTC,CASSPSGLADNEQFF
TRBD1,once,TRBV2,TRBJ1-2,TGTGCCAGGTCTATACGAGGGGAGGGGGCTGTCTATGGCTACACCTTC,CARSIRGEGAVYGYTF
NA,once,TRBV4-3,TRBJ1-2,TGCGCCAGCAGCCAAGAGCAGCCCATCGTGGTGCCTATCAATGGCTACACCTTC,CASSQEQPIVVPINGYTF
NA,NA,TRBV6-2/TRBV6-3,TRBJ1-6,TGTGCCAGCAGTTACTGGGGCCGTAATTCACCCCTCCACTTT,CASSYWGRNSPLHF
NA,NA,TRBV19,TRBJ1-1,TGTGCCAGTGTGGACTTCGGGTCGACGGGCACTGAAGCTTTCTTT,CASVDFGSTGTEAFF
NA,NA,TRBV29-1,TRBJ2-1,TGCAGCGTTGAGGGGTGGTCAGAGAATGAGCAGTTCTTC,CSVEGWSENEQFF
TRBD1,NA,TRBV4-1,TRBJ2-7,TGCGCCAGCAGCCAAGGGGGACAGGGAGAGACCGAGCAGTACTTC,CASSQGGQGETEQYF
NA,NA,TRBV29-1,TRBJ1-2,TGCAGCGTTTTTTCTATTCTGGAGGCAGCAGAAGGAGGCTATGGCTACACCTTC,CSVFSILEAAEGGYGYTF
NA,NA,TRBV20-1,TRBJ2-7,TGCAGTGCTGGCGACCGTATCTCCTACGAGCAGTACTTC,CSAGDRISYEQYF
NA,NA,TRBV5-1,TRBJ1-1,TGCGCCAGCAGCTTGGGGCCCGAGAAAGCTTTCTTT,CASSLGPEKAFF
NA,NA,TRBV5-6,TRBJ2-7,TGTGCCAGCAGCATAACTAGTAGGTCCTACGAGCAGTACTTC,CASSITSRSYEQYF
NA,few,TRBV20-1,TRBJ2-5,TGCAGTGCTAGACGGGACGGGGCACGAGAGACCCAGTACTTC,CSARRDGARETQYF
NA,few,TRBV27,TRBJ1-2,TGTGCCAGCAGTCTTCCTAACTATGGCTACACCTTC,CASSLPNYGYTF
NA,NA,TRBV7-2,TRBJ1-4,TGTGCCAGCAGTAGCCAGACAGGTTTAAAGAATGAAAAACTGTTTTTT,CASSSQTGLKNEKLFF
NA,few,TRBV7-3,TRBJ2-3,TGTGCCAGCAGCTTAACTCTGGGCGGCGGCGTCCCGGGTACGCAGTATTTT,CASSLTLGGGVPGTQYF
TRBD1,NA,TRBV29-1,TRBJ1-2,TGCAGCGTTGAAGCACAGGGGGACTACACCTTC,CSVEAQGDYTF
NA,NA,TRBV7-9,TRBJ2-5,TGCCTGAGGGAAGAGACCCAGTACTTC,CLREETQYF
NA,few,TRBV7-2,TRBJ2-1,TGTGCCAGCAGCTTAGCTCGAGGGGGGGCCAACAATGAGCAGTTCTTC,CASSLARGGANNEQFF
NA,NA,TRBV6-2/TRBV6-3,TRBJ2-7,TGTGCCAGCAGTTACGTCTGGCGGCGAGAGCAGTACTTC,CASSYVWRREQYF
TRBD1,NA,TRBV2,TRBJ2-5,TGTGCCAGCAGGGCCGGGACAGTACCTTCGGAGACCCAGTACTTC,CASRAGTVPSETQYF
TRBD1,many,TRBV6-2/TRBV6-3,TRBJ2-7,TGTGCCAGCAGACCGGACAGGCAAGTTGGCGAGCAGTACTTC,CASRPDRQVGEQYF
NA,NA,TRBV20-1,TRBJ1-2,TGCAGTGCTAGCTTGGGGGCAGGTCGTTCTAACTATGACTACACCTTC,CSASLGAGRSNYDYTF
TRBD2,NA,TRBV27,TRBJ2-4,TGTGCCAGCAGTCCCCCCACTAGCGTAGGATTTAACATTCAGTACTTC,CASSPPTSVGFNIQYF
NA,once,TRBV7-9,TRBJ1-2,TGTACCAGCAGCTCGCCCACAGGGAATGATGGCTACACCTTC,CTSSSPTGNDGYTF
NA,NA,TRBV12-3/TRBV12-4,TRBJ1-1,TGTGCCAGCAGTGCACAGGCCTTGAACACTGAAGCTTTCTTT,CASSAQALNTEAFF
NA,NA,TRBV6-2/TRBV6-3,TRBJ2-7,TGTGCCAGCAGTTCCCGGTACTACGAGCAGTACTTC,CASSSRYYEQYF
NA,few,TRBV10-3,TRBJ1-6,TGTGCCATCAGTGAAGGGTGGGATTCACCCCTCCACTTT,CAISEGWDSPLHF
NA,NA,TRBV30,TRBJ1-1,TGTGCCTGGAGTGTACGAGGGTGGGGAATCACTGAAGCTTTCTTT,CAWSVRGWGITEAFF
NA,NA,TRBV12-3/TRBV12-4,TRBJ1-2,TGTGCCAGCAGTTTAAAACCGAACTATGGCTACACCTTC,CASSLKPNYGYTF
NA,NA,TRBV29-1,TRBJ1-4,TGCAGCGTTTACAGGGTAAAGGGCGAAAAACTGTTTTTT,CSVYRVKGEKLFF
NA,NA,TRBV29-1,TRBJ2-5,TGCAGCATGAACAGGGTTGTCCAAGAGACCCAGTACTTC,CSMNRVVQETQYF